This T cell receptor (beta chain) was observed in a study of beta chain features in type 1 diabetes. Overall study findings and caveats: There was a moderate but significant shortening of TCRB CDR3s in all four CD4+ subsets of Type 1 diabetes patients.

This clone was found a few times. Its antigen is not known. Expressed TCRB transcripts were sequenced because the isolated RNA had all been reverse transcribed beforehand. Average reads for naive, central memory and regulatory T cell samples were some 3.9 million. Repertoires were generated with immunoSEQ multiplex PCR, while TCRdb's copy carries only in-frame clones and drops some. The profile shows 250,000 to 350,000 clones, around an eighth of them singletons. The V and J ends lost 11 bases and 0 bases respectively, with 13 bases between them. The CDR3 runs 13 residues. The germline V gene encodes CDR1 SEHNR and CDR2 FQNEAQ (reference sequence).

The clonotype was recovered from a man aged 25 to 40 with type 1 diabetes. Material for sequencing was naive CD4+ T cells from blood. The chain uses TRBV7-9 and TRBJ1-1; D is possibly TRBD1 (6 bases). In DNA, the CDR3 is TGTGCCGGGATCAGGGGATTGAACACTGAAGCTTTCTTT. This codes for CAGIRGLNTEAFF.